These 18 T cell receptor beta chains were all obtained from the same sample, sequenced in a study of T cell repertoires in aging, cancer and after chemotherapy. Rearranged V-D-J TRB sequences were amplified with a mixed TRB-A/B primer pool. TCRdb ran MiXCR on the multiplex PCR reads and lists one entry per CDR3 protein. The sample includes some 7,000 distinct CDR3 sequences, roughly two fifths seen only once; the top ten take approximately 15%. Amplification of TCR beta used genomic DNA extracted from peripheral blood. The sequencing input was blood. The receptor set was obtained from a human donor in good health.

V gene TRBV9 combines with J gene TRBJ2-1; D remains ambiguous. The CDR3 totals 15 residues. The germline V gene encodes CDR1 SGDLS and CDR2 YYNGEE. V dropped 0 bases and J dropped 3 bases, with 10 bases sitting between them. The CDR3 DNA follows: TGTGCCAGCAGCGTAGAAGGCTATCACTACAATGAGCAGTTCTTC. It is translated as CASSVEGYHYNEQFF.

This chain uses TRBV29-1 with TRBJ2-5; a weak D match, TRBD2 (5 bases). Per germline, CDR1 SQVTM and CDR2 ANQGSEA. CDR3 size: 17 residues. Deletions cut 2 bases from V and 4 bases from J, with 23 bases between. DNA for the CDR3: TGCAGCGTTGAACCAAATCCGGGATTTTTTTCGGGAGAGACCCAGTACTTC. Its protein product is CSVEPNPGFFSGETQYF.

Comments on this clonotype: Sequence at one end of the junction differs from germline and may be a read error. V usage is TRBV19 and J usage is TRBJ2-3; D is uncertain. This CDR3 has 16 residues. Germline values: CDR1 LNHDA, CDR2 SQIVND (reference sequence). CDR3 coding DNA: TGTGCCAGTAGTATTACTGGCCAGGAAAGCACAAATACGCAGTATTTT. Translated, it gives CASSITGQESTNTQYF.

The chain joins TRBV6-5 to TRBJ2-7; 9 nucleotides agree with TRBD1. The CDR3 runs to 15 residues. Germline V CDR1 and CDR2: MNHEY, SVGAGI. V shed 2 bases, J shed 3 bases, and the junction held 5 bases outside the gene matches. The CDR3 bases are TGTGCCAGCAGTTACATAGGGACAGGGATCTACGAGCAGTACTTC. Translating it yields CASSYIGTGIYEQYF.

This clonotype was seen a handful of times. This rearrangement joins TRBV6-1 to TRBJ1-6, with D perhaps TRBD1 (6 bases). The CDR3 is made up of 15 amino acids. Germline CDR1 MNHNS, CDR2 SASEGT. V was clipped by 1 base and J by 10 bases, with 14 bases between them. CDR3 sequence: CASSEEGGKWSPLHF. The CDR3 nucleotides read TGTGCCAGCAGTGAAGAAGGGGGGAAATGGTCACCCCTCCACTTT.

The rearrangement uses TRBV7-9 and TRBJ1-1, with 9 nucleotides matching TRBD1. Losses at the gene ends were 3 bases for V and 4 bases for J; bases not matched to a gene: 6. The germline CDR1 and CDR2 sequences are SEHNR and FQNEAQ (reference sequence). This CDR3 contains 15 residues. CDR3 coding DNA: TGTGCCAGCAGCTTCATAAGGACAGGGGTCACTGAAGCTTTCTTT. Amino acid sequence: CASSFIRTGVTEAFF.

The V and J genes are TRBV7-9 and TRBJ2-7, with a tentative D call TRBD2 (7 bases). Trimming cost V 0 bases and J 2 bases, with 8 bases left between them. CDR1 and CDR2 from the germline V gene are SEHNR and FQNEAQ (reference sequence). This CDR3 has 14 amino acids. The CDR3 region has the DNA TGTGCCAGCAGCTTAGCGGGGGGGCCCTACGAGCAGTACTTC. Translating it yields CASSLAGGPYEQYF.

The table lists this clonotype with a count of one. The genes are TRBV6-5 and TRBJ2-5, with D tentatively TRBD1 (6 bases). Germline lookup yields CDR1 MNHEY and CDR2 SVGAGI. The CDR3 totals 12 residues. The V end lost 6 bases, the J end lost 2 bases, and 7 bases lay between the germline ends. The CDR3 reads CASRQGQETQYF. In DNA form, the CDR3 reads TGTGCCAGCAGGCAGGGGCAAGAGACCCAGTACTTC.

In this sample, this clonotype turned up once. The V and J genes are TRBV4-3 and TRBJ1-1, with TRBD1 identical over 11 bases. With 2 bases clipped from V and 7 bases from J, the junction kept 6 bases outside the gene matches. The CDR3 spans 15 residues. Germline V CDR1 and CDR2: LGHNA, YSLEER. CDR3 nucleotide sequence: TGCGCCAGCAGCCAAATGGACAGGGGGCACGATGAAGCTTTCTTT. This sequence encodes CASSQMDRGHDEAFF.

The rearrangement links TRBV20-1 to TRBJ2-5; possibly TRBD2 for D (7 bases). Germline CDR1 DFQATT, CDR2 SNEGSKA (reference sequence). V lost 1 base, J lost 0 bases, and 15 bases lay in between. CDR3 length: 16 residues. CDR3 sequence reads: CSARVGAGAYQETQYF. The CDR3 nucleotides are TGCAGTGCTAGAGTGGGGGCGGGGGCTTACCAAGAGACCCAGTACTTC.

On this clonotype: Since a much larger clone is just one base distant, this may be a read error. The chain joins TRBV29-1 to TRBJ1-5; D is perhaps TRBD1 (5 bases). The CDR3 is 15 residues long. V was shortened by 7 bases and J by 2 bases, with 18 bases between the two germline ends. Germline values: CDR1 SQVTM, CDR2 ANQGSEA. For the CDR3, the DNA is TGCAGCGCTGGGGGGGGTGGGGAGGGCAATCAGCCCCAGCATTTT. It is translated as CSAGGGGEGNQPQHF.

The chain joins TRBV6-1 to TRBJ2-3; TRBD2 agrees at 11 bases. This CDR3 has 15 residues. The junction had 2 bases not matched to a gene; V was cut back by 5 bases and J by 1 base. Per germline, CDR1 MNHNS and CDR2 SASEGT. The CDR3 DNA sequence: TGTGCCAGCAGTTCACTAGCGGGGGGCACAGATACGCAGTATTTT. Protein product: CASSSLAGGTDTQYF.

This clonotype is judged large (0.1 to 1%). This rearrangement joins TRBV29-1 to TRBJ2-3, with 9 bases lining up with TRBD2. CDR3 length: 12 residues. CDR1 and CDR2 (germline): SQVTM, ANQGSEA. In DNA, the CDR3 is TGCACCACCGGGACTAGCTCAGATACGCAGTATTTT. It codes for CTTGTSSDTQYF.

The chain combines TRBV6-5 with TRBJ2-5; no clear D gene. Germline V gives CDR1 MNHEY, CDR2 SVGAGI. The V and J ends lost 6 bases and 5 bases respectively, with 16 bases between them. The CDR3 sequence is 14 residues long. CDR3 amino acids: CASSSGPLGETQYF. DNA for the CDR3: TGTGCCAGCAGCTCCGGACCCCTAGGGGAGACCCAGTACTTC.

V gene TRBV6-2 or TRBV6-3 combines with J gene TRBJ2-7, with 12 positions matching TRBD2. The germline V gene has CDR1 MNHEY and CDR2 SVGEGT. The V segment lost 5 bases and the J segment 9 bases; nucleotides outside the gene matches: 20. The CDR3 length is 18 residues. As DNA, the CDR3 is TGTGCCAGCAGTCTGCTTGGGTTAAGACTAGCGGGGGCCGTCCGGCAGTACTTC. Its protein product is CASSLLGLRLAGAVRQYF.

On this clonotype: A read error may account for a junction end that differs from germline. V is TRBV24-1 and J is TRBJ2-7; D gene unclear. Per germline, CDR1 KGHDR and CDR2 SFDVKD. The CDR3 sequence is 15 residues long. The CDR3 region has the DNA TGTGCCAGCAGTGAAGCCCCAGGCGACCCCTACGAGCAGTACTTC. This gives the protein CASSEAPGDPYEQYF.

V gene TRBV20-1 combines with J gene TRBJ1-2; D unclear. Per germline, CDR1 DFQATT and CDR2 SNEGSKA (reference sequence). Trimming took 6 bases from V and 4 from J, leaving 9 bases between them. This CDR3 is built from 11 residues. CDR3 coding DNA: TGCAGTGCCACGTTCCTCTATGGCTACACCTTC. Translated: CSATFLYGYTF.

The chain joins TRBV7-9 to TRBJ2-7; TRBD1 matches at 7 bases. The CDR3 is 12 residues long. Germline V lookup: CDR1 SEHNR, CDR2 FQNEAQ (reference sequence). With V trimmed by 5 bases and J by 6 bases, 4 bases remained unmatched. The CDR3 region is CASSTGVAEQYF. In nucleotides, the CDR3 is TGTGCCAGCAGCACAGGGGTAGCCGAGCAGTACTTC.